These 15 T cell receptor beta chains were sequenced from one sample in a study of shared clonotypes between healthy human individuals (dated by TCRdb to about 2020). The library came from the immunoSEQ multiplex PCR assay. Here the immuneACCESS table is served through TCRdb, limited to in-frame sequences with V and J called. Missing clones are a known gap in these copies; in checked studies unresolved V genes cover under half, and the rest lacks a known reason. The table for this sample lists approximately 500,000 clones; roughly 78% of them were counted only once. Roughly 13% of the sample rests with the top ten. Sequencing input: PBMCs. Receptors were obtained from a middle-aged woman in good health. Some clones in this sample may be carry-over from other donors' samples.

The chain combines TRBV28 with TRBJ1-2; D might be TRBD1 (5 bases). This CDR3 is built from 14 residues. In germline, CDR1 is MDHEN, CDR2 SYDVKM. V shed 11 bases and J shed 4 bases, with 20 bases lying between them. The CDR3 reads CASRRARAIYGYTF. CDR3 bases: TGTGCCTCCCGGAGGGCCAGGGCAATCTATGGCTACACCTTC.

The CDR3 sequence: CASSGTSRSSSTDTQYF. In DNA, the CDR3 is TGTGCCAGCAGCGGGACTAGCCGCTCCTCTAGCACAGATACGCAGTATTTT. The chain is built from TRBV9 and TRBJ2-3, with 8 bases that match TRBD2. With 3 bases clipped from V and 0 bases from J, the junction kept 9 bases outside the gene matches. Germline values: CDR1 SGDLS, CDR2 YYNGEE. The CDR3 is made up of 17 amino acids.

This clone was seen only once. The J gene is TRBJ2-1, the V gene TRBV11-2; D might be TRBD2 (6 bases). The CDR3 loop spans 15 amino acids. Germline assignment: CDR1 SGHAT and CDR2 FQNNGV. The germline V and J ends were trimmed by 1 base and 2 bases, with 9 bases remaining between them. The CDR3 loop is CASSLGGTAYNEQFF. The CDR3 DNA is TGTGCCAGCAGCTTAGGCGGGACCGCCTACAATGAGCAGTTCTTC. Complete variable domain (other parts from reference TRBV11-2 and TRBJ2-1): EAGVAQSPRYKIIEKRQSVAFWCNPISGHATLYWYQQILGQGPKLLIQFQNNGVVDDSQLPKDRFSAERLKGVDSTLKIQPAKLEDSAVYLCASSLGGTAYNEQFFGPGTRLTVL.

V is TRBV14 and J is TRBJ2-5, with a possible D match to TRBD2 (6 bases). Trimming took off 4 bases at V and 4 bases at J, with 19 bases between the two ends. Germline V gene sequence: CDR1 SGHDN, CDR2 FVKESK. This CDR3 spans 16 amino acids. CDR3 in DNA: TGTGCCAGCAGCCTTCCAGGAGGGAGCGGCGCAGAGACCCAGTACTTC. It encodes CASSLPGGSGAETQYF.

This chain connects TRBV9 to TRBJ1-2; 7 nucleotides align to TRBD1. The CDR3 has 15 residues. V dropped 4 bases and J dropped 4; count of bases not matched to a gene: 10. CDR1 SGDLS and CDR2 YYNGEE come from the germline V gene. CDR3: CASSSPTGPGYGYTF. CDR3 sequence (DNA): TGTGCCAGCAGCTCGCCGACAGGGCCGGGCTATGGCTACACCTTC.

Many counts were recorded for this clone. The V gene is TRBV6-5, the J gene TRBJ2-4, with D possibly being TRBD2 (6 bases). Germline V gene data show CDR1 as MNHEY and CDR2 as SVGAGI. V was clipped by 2 bases and J by 8 bases, with 10 bases between them. This CDR3 is 13 amino acids long. As DNA, the CDR3 is TGTGCCAGCAGTTACCTATCGGGGGACATTCAGTACTTC. It encodes CASSYLSGDIQYF.

This clone appeared a few times. It may be a read error: a sequence one base away is much more abundant. The chain joins TRBV27 to TRBJ2-7; D remains ambiguous. CDR3 size: 11 residues. The germline CDR1 and CDR2 sequences are MNHEY and SMNVEV (reference sequence). V was shortened by 4 bases and J by 3 bases, with 4 bases between the two germline ends. The CDR3 is CASSSLYEQYF. The CDR3, as DNA: TGTGCCAGCAGTTCCCTCTACGAGCAGTACTTC.

The chain links TRBV5-1 to TRBJ2-3; 7 nucleotides line up with TRBD2. V was pared by 2 bases and J by 4 bases, with 25 bases of the junction left unmatched. The CDR3 has 21 amino acids. CDR1 SGHRS and CDR2 YFSETQ come from the germline V gene. The CDR3 loop reads CASSLKNPRTRGSESADTQYF. CDR3 sequence (DNA): TGCGCCAGCAGCTTAAAGAACCCCCGGACTAGGGGATCTGAAAGCGCAGATACGCAGTATTTT.

V usage is TRBV6-1 and J usage is TRBJ2-4; possibly TRBD1 for D (6 bases). V dropped 2 bases and J dropped 0 bases, with 17 bases sitting between them. The V gene's germline CDR1 is MNHNS and CDR2 SASEGT. The CDR3 extends over 18 amino acids. The CDR3 bases are TGTGCCAGCAGTGAACTACACTACAGGGTTCCAGCCAAAAACATTCAGTACTTC. Translation: CASSELHYRVPAKNIQYF.

This rearrangement joins TRBV11-2 to TRBJ2-1; D is ambiguous. Between the trimmed V and J ends, which lost 3 bases and 0 bases, there was a span of 15 bases. CDR1 is SGHAT and CDR2 is FQNNGV in the germline V gene. The CDR3 runs to 17 residues. CDR3 nucleotide sequence: TGTGCCAGCAGCTTGTTAGGCGTCCAAGTCTCCTACAATGAGCAGTTCTTC. This translates into CASSLLGVQVSYNEQFF.

The chain couples TRBV5-6 to TRBJ2-3; 13 positions match TRBD2. Germline V gene data show CDR1 as SGHDT and CDR2 as YYEEEE. The length of the CDR3 is 16 residues. J lost 2 bases, V lost 5 bases, and 5 bases had no gene match. The CDR3 region is CASSLLAGGYTDTQYF. The CDR3 DNA is TGTGCCAGCAGTCTACTAGCGGGAGGGTACACAGATACGCAGTATTTT.

The V and J genes are TRBV27 and TRBJ2-3; no clear D gene. Germline values: CDR1 MNHEY, CDR2 SMNVEV (reference sequence). Trimming removed 5 bases from V and 1 base from J, with 16 bases in between. The CDR3 covers 16 residues. The CDR3 nucleotides are TGTGCCAGCAGTGGCCCCTACAGATCCGGCACAGATACGCAGTATTTT. It translates to CASSGPYRSGTDTQYF.

J is TRBJ2-4 and V is TRBV10-3; 7 positions agree with TRBD1. CDR1 and CDR2 (germline): ENHRY, SYGVKD. The length of the CDR3 is 13 residues. Trimming at V came to 2 bases and at J to 11 bases, leaving 6 bases not matched to a gene. The CDR3 region is CAISEAGTEVQYF. The CDR3 bases are TGTGCCATCAGTGAGGCCGGGACAGAGGTTCAGTACTTC.

V gene TRBV10-3 combines with J gene TRBJ1-1, with D perhaps matching TRBD1 (6 bases). Trimming removed 5 bases from V and 2 bases from J, with 15 bases in between. CDR1 is ENHRY, CDR2 SYGVKD, per germline. This CDR3 has 15 residues. For the CDR3, the DNA is TGTGCCATCAGTTCGGCAGGAGGGGGAAACACTGAAGCTTTCTTT. Its translation: CAISSAGGGNTEAFF.

This chain links TRBV28 with TRBJ2-7; tentative D call: TRBD2 (6 bases). This CDR3 has 12 residues. Between the trimmed V and J ends, which lost 11 bases and 2 bases, there was a span of 13 bases. Germline V gene sequence: CDR1 MDHEN, CDR2 SYDVKM. This CDR3 is CACRDLTYEQYF. The CDR3 DNA follows: TGTGCCTGCCGGGACTTAACCTACGAGCAGTACTTC.